Here is one T cell receptor beta chain with its context. Its cognate antigen is unknown. Trimming cost V 3 bases and J 4 bases, with 15 bases left between them. Germline V CDR1 and CDR2: SGHAT, FQNNGV. The CDR3 sequence is 15 residues long. Only in-frame clones appear in the TCRdb table, and some are missing; sequencing was by immunoSEQ multiplex PCR. Found here are about 120,000 clones, approximately 90% of them singletons; the top ten hold 6% to 9%. The analysis combined second doses at about 4 or about 12 weeks. This specimen comes from a study of T cell responses to AZD1222 COVID-19 vaccine. Findings and limits, study-wide: Spike-specific TCR repertoires showed rising breadth and depth after two AZD1222 doses. Donors were mostly white British, more females; clonal diversity possibly underestimated. Just 6 or 7 people given AZD1222 tested seropositive at baseline.

The sample consisted of peripheral blood, taken 28 days after the second AZD1222 dose. This receptor was taken from an adult who received the AZD1222 COVID-19 vaccine. This chain connects TRBV11-2 to TRBJ2-5; D call uncertain. CDR3 loop: CASSFIGNIGETQYF. The CDR3 coding sequence is TGTGCCAGCAGCTTCATCGGAAACATCGGAGAGACCCAGTACTTC.